This TCR beta chain emerged from a study of CD8+CD57+ T cells in acquired aplastic anemia. At the level of the study: When averaged, DNA from sorted CD4+ and CD8+ cells came to around 3 ug.

CDR1 is DFQATT and CDR2 is SNEGSKA in the germline V gene (reference sequence). CDR3 length: 11 amino acids. V lost 1 base to trimming and J lost 11 bases, with 11 bases between them. CDR3 and TCR beta VDJ profiling relied on a genomic DNA template. TCRdb fed the reads into MiXCR, producing one record per CDR3 protein. The sample consists of some 240,000 distinct CDR3 sequences, roughly 35% of them appearing once. The V and J genes are TRBV20-1 and TRBJ1-1; D is unresolved. The receptor comes from a human donor in good health, serving as a control. Sequenced material: sorted CD4+, CD8+, or CD8+CD57+ T cells (not recorded which) from PBMCs. The CDR3 DNA reads as TGCAGTGCTAGAGGTGGGAGGGCCGCTTTCTTT. Translation: CSARGGRAAFF.